This T cell receptor beta chain was documented in a study of blood T cell repertoires in COVID-19. The data were produced by immunoSEQ multiplex PCR, yet TCRdb's version contains in-frame clones alone and is incomplete. The data contain about 500,000 clones, 87% of them singletons. CDR1 and CDR2 from the germline V gene are ENHRY and SYGVKD. V dropped 3 bases and J dropped 7 bases, with 18 bases sitting between them. There are 15 residues in the CDR3. This chain connects TRBV10-3 to TRBJ1-2; a weak D match, TRBD1 (6 bases). The sequence came from a woman younger than 30 who had recovered from COVID-19. Material: PBMCs or T cells enriched from blood (not recorded which). The CDR3 DNA is TGTGCCATCAGTGATTCCGCTAGCCTGACAGGTGGCTACACCTTC. Translating it yields CAISDSASLTGGYTF.